These T cell receptor beta chains were read from a single sample in a study of T cell responses to AZD1222 COVID-19 vaccine. Assay: immunoSEQ multiplex PCR; the TCRdb copy retains only in-frame clones and omits some. This sample yields 140,000 to 150,000 clones, of which about 93% are seen a single time; 1.5% to 2% belongs to the top ten. Sequences were derived from peripheral blood, sampled on day 0 of AZD1222 vaccination. Receptors originate from an adult in good health. The CDR3 runs from the conserved cysteine through the conserved F or W. The D gene is left open where the match is weak.

>TRBJ1-2|TRBD1|TRBV5-6
CASSWTGADGYTF
TGTGCCAGCAGCTGGACAGGGGCTGATGGCTACACCTTC
>TRBJ1-2|NA|TRBV29-1
CSVEGLGQGDRLANYGYTF
TGCAGCGTTGAAGGTCTCGGTCAGGGAGATCGTTTAGCTAACTATGGCTACACCTTC
>TRBJ2-7|TRBD1|TRBV12-3/TRBV12-4
CASSLTGDEQYF
TGTGCCAGCAGTTTGACAGGGGACGAGCAGTACTTC
>TRBJ1-4|NA|TRBV25-1
CATGNRATNEKLFF
TGTGCCACCGGAAACAGGGCAACTAATGAAAAACTGTTTTTT
>TRBJ2-2|NA|TRBV24-1
CATRAAGATGELFF
TGTGCCACCAGGGCGGCGGGCGCAACCGGGGAGCTGTTTTTT
>TRBJ2-5|NA|TRBV23-1
CASPDRLETQYF
TGCGCCAGTCCTGACAGGCTTGAGACCCAGTACTTC
>TRBJ2-2|NA|TRBV18
CASSAGRVYTGELFF
TGTGCCAGCTCAGCTGGTCGGGTTTACACCGGGGAGCTGTTTTTT
>TRBJ1-2|NA|TRBV6-5
CASSYTQGRGYGYTF
TGTGCCAGCAGTTATACTCAGGGTAGGGGCTATGGCTACACCTTC
>TRBJ1-1|NA|TRBV5-1
CASSLRQDTEAFF
TGCGCCAGCAGCTTACGACAGGACACTGAAGCTTTCTTT
>TRBJ2-7|NA|TRBV3-1/TRBV3-2
CASSLNEGEQYF
TGTGCCAGCAGTCTTAACGAGGGCGAGCAGTACTTC
>TRBJ1-3|TRBD1|TRBV19
CASTKGQGSGNTIYF
TGTGCCAGTACCAAGGGACAGGGCTCTGGAAACACCATATATTTT
>TRBJ1-6|NA|TRBV7-8
CASSLLGVGNSPLHF
TGTGCCAGCAGCTTACTGGGGGTCGGGAATTCACCCCTCCACTTT
>TRBJ2-1|TRBD1|TRBV15
CATSGPGGQGIREQFF
TGTGCCACCAGCGGACCCGGGGGACAGGGGATCAGGGAGCAGTTCTTC
>TRBJ2-4|NA|TRBV3-1/TRBV3-2
CASSRGGGKNIQYF
TGTGCCAGCAGCCGAGGGGGTGGCAAAAACATTCAGTACTTC
>TRBJ1-2|NA|TRBV30
CAWAGTGVDGYTF
TGTGCTTGGGCGGGGACGGGGGTTGATGGCTACACCTTC
>TRBJ1-6|TRBD1|TRBV3-1/TRBV3-2
CASSPETGRGWNSPLHF
TGTGCCAGCAGCCCGGAGACAGGGAGAGGTTGGAATTCACCCCTCCACTTT
>TRBJ1-3|NA|TRBV9
CASSVSTSHSGNTIYF
TGTGCCAGCAGCGTAAGTACATCGCACTCTGGAAACACCATATATTTT
>TRBJ1-1|NA|TRBV12-3/TRBV12-4
CASRLREVAEAFF
TGTGCCAGCAGACTCAGGGAGGTCGCTGAAGCTTTCTTT
>TRBJ2-5|TRBD1|TRBV9
CASSVVGQGGETQYF
TGTGCCAGCAGCGTAGTGGGACAGGGAGGAGAGACCCAGTACTTC
>TRBJ1-2|NA|TRBV14
CASSQTDRYGYTF
TGTGCCAGCAGCCAAACCGACAGGTATGGCTACACCTTC
>TRBJ2-5|NA|TRBV5-4
CASSLGRGEETQYF
TGTGCCAGCAGCTTGGGTCGGGGAGAAGAGACCCAGTACTTC
>TRBJ2-1|NA|TRBV9
CASSVDSASRDEQFF
TGTGCCAGCAGCGTAGATAGCGCCAGTCGGGATGAGCAGTTCTTC
>TRBJ2-3|TRBD1|TRBV29-1
CSVEGQRRTDTQYF
TGCAGCGTTGAGGGACAGAGACGCACAGATACGCAGTATTTT